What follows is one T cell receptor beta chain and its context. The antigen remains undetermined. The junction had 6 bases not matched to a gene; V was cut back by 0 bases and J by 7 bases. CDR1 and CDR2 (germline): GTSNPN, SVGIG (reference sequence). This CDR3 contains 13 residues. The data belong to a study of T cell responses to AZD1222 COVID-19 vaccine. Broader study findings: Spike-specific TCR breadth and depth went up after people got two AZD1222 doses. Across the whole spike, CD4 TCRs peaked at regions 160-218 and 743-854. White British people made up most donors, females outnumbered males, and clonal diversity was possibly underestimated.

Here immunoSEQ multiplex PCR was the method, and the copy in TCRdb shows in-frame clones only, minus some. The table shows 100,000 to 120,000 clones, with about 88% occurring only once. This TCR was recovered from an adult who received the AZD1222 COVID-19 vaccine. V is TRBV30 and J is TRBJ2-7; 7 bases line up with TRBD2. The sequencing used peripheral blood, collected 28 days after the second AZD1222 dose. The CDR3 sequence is CAWSVRGSGEQYF. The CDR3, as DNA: TGTGCCTGGAGTGTACGCGGGAGTGGAGAGCAGTACTTC. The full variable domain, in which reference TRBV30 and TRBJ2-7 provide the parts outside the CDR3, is SQTIHQWPATLVQPVGSPLSLECTVEGTSNPNLYWYRQAAGRGLQLLFYSVGIGQISSEVPQNLSASRPQDRQFILSSKKLLLSDSGFYLCAWSVRGSGEQYFGPGTRLTVT.